A single sample is the source of the 24 T cell receptor beta chains below, sequenced in a study of blood T cell repertoires in COVID-19. Produced via immunoSEQ multiplex PCR; TCRdb's table is partial and in-frame only. The data show roughly 500,000 clones, roughly 90% seen once. Sequenced input: PBMCs or T cells enriched from blood (not recorded which). The origin of the receptors is a woman between 40 and 50 years old who had recovered from COVID-19.

This clone was detected only once. V and J are TRBV5-6 and TRBJ1-5; 9 nucleotides agree with TRBD1. V shed 2 bases and J 8 bases; nucleotides not matched to a gene: 2. CDR1 is SGHDT and CDR2 is YYEEEE in the germline V gene. This CDR3 contains 13 residues. The DNA for the CDR3 is TGTGCCAGCAGCTTACAGGGGGCTGAGCCCCAGCATTTT. Protein: CASSLQGAEPQHF.

V is TRBV27 and J is TRBJ1-2, with D unclear. The CDR3 contains 15 residues. The ends were cut back, 7 bases at V and 3 bases at J, with 18 bases in the middle. Germline V gives CDR1 MNHEY, CDR2 SMNVEV (reference sequence). CDR3 sequence: CASTPLGGSDYGYTF. As DNA, the CDR3 is TGTGCCAGCACCCCCCTAGGAGGCTCGGACTATGGCTACACCTTC.

This sequence joins TRBV13 and TRBJ2-5; 15 bases match TRBD2. V lost 3 bases, J lost 5 bases, and 4 bases stayed unmatched. There are 16 residues in the CDR3. Looked up from germline, CDR1 is PRHDT and CDR2 is FYEKMQ (reference sequence). CDR3 DNA sequence: TGTGCCAGCAGCTTGGGACTAGCGGGAGGCTTGGAGACCCAGTACTTC. Translated: CASSLGLAGGLETQYF.

The gene calls are TRBV4-3 and TRBJ2-1; 10 bases agree with TRBD2. In germline, CDR1 is LGHNA, CDR2 YSLEER. CDR3 length equals 15 residues. Unmatched junction bases numbered 3, after V lost 4 bases and J lost 3 bases. Here the CDR3 DNA reads TGCGCCAGCAGCCTAGGACTAGCGGTCTACAATGAGCAGTTCTTC. This gives the protein CASSLGLAVYNEQFF.

This chain uses TRBV3-1 (or the pseudogene TRBV3-2) with TRBJ2-3; TRBD2 aligns across 7 bases. The CDR3 spans 15 residues. V shed 3 bases, J shed 6 bases, and the junction held 9 bases outside the gene matches. The germline V gene has CDR1 LGHDT and CDR2 YNNKEL (reference sequence). The CDR3 here is CASSHLSGTGDTQYF. For the CDR3, the DNA is TGTGCCAGCAGCCATCTCAGCGGGACCGGGGATACGCAGTATTTT.

This chain uses TRBV11-3 with TRBJ1-6, with 10 bases that match TRBD1. The CDR3 is 14 residues long. Germline values: CDR1 SGHNT, CDR2 YENEEA. With V trimmed by 3 bases and J by 10 bases, 3 bases remained unmatched. The CDR3 loop reads CASSLSGQGSPLHF. CDR3 nucleotides: TGTGCCAGCAGCTTGTCGGGACAGGGGTCACCCCTCCACTTT.

The rearrangement uses TRBV5-1 and TRBJ1-1; D is ambiguous. This CDR3 is 11 amino acids long. Germline V gene data show CDR1 as SGHRS and CDR2 as YFSETQ. V was clipped by 6 bases and J by 7 bases, with 10 bases between them. CDR3 sequence: CASMGSGEAFF. CDR3 sequence (DNA): TGCGCCAGCATGGGGAGCGGTGAAGCTTTCTTT. Full variable domain (rest looked up from reference TRBV5-1 and TRBJ1-1): KAGVTQTPRYLIKTRGQQVTLSCSPISGHRSVSWYQQTPGQGLQFLFEYFSETQRNKGNFPGRFSGRQFSNSRSEMNVSTLELGDSALYLCASMGSGEAFFGQGTRLTVV.

V gene TRBV18 combines with J gene TRBJ1-4, with TRBD1 matching 7 bases. Germline V gene data show CDR1 as KGHSH and CDR2 as LQKENI. The CDR3 extends over 16 amino acids. The ends lost 3 bases at V and 5 bases at J; junction bases unmatched: 9. As DNA, the CDR3 is TGTGCCAGCTCACCTTCCAGGGGGTTATACAATGAAAAACTGTTTTTT. Amino acid sequence: CASSPSRGLYNEKLFF.

The gene calls are TRBV5-8 and TRBJ1-5; weak D call: TRBD1 (6 bases). Germline assignment: CDR1 SGHTS and CDR2 YDEGEE. The CDR3 totals 15 residues. Trimming stripped 2 bases from V and 2 bases from J, with 11 bases between. CDR3 sequence reads: CASSFDRRRNQPQHF. CDR3 nucleotides: TGTGCCAGCAGCTTCGACAGGCGGCGCAATCAGCCCCAGCATTTT.

This rearrangement joins TRBV6-5 to TRBJ1-5; D remains unclear. Trimming took off 6 bases at V and 3 bases at J, with 9 bases between the two ends. CDR1 is MNHEY, CDR2 SVGAGI, per germline. CDR3 length equals 13 residues. The DNA of the CDR3 is TGTGCCAGCAGAGGCAGGTACAATCAGCCCCAGCATTTT. Amino acids: CASRGRYNQPQHF.

This clone came up once. The chain has TRBV12-3 or TRBV12-4 and TRBJ2-3; D not resolved. The CDR3 totals 13 residues. Trimming took off 5 bases at V and 6 bases at J, with 12 bases between the two ends. DNA of the CDR3: TGTGCCAGCAGTCCGAATACTACGGATACGCAGTATTTT. Translation: CASSPNTTDTQYF.

This chain connects TRBV19 to TRBJ1-6, with 8 bases aligning to TRBD1. Trimming cost V 3 bases and J 2 bases; bases outside gene matches: 6. The CDR3 runs 17 residues. Germline CDR1 LNHDA, CDR2 SQIVND (reference sequence). The CDR3 sequence is CASSIPDRGTYNSPLHF. As DNA, the CDR3 is TGTGCCAGTAGTATTCCCGACAGGGGAACCTATAATTCACCCCTCCACTTT. Complete variable domain (other parts from reference TRBV19 and TRBJ1-6): DGGITQSPKYLFRKEGQNVTLSCEQNLNHDAMYWYRQDPGQGLRLIYYSQIVNDFQKGDIAEGYSVSREKKESFPLTVTSAQKNPTAFYLCASSIPDRGTYNSPLHFGNGTRLTVT.

V and J are TRBV5-1 and TRBJ2-6, with D uncertain. The germline CDR1 and CDR2 sequences are SGHRS and YFSETQ. This CDR3 contains 17 residues. V was pared by 2 bases and J by 1 base, with 13 bases between. The CDR3 DNA follows: TGCGCCAGCAGCTTAGGTGGTACAGAGTCTGGGGCCAACGTCCTGACTTTC. Amino acid sequence: CASSLGGTESGANVLTF.

The table lists this clone with a count of one. This rearrangement joins TRBV14 to TRBJ1-3, with D unclear. This CDR3 has 15 residues. Germline V CDR1 and CDR2: SGHDN, FVKESK. Trimming stripped 0 bases from V and 3 bases from J, with 9 bases between. In DNA, the CDR3 is TGTGCCAGCAGCCAAGATTCCGTCGGTGGAAACACCATATATTTT. Protein: CASSQDSVGGNTIYF.

The J gene is TRBJ1-4, the V gene TRBV15, with D unresolved. V was cut by 7 bases and J by 5 bases, with 17 bases left in between. The length of the CDR3 is 15 residues. Germline CDR1 and CDR2: LNHNV and YYDKDF (reference sequence). The CDR3 DNA reads TGTGCCACCAAGCCCGTAGCGCCCCAAAATGAAAAACTGTTTTTT. This codes for CATKPVAPQNEKLFF.

The chain uses TRBV7-2 and TRBJ2-1; 9 positions agree with TRBD2. There are 15 residues in the CDR3. Looked up from germline, CDR1 is SGHTA and CDR2 is FQGNSA. V trimming: 7 bases; J trimming: 4 bases; junction bases outside the gene matches: 8. CDR3 in amino acids: CASIPTSGSYNEQFF. The CDR3 DNA reads as TGTGCCAGCATCCCGACTAGCGGCTCTTACAATGAGCAGTTCTTC.

This chain links TRBV25-1 with TRBJ1-2, with D tentatively TRBD1 (6 bases). Trimming pared 7 bases from V and 1 base from J, leaving 7 bases between. CDR3 length: 12 residues. Germline V gene sequence: CDR1 MGHDK, CDR2 SYGVNS. The CDR3 nucleotides read TGTGCCAGCAAGGGGGTTAACTATGGCTACACCTTC. Its protein product is CASKGVNYGYTF.

The V and J genes are TRBV12-3 or TRBV12-4 and TRBJ1-1, with 9 nucleotides matching TRBD1. The CDR3 is made up of 13 amino acids. The J segment lost 10 bases and the V segment lost 6 bases, leaving 9 bases of the junction unmatched. Here the CDR3 DNA reads TGTGCCAGCAGCGGAACGGAGGGACAGGGAGCTTTCTTT. This gives the protein CASSGTEGQGAFF.

The chain recombines TRBV18 with TRBJ2-4, with unresolved D. There are 17 residues in the CDR3. Between the trimmed V and J ends, which lost 0 bases and 0 bases, there was a span of 12 bases. Germline CDR1 is KGHSH and CDR2 is LQKENI. CDR3 protein: CASSPPGRLSAKNIQYF. The CDR3, as DNA: TGTGCCAGCTCACCACCGGGCAGGCTCTCAGCCAAAAACATTCAGTACTTC.

The rearrangement links TRBV9 to TRBJ2-1; 10 bases align to TRBD1. The germline V gene has CDR1 SGDLS and CDR2 YYNGEE. The CDR3 extends over 15 amino acids. V was clipped by 0 bases and J by 8 bases; unmatched bases: 5. CDR3 sequence (DNA): TGTGCCAGCAGCGTAGGACAGGGGGCCTGGTATGAGCAGTTCTTC. The encoded protein is CASSVGQGAWYEQFF. Combining the CDR3 with reference TRBV9 and TRBJ2-1 gives the whole variable domain DSGVTQTPKHLITATGQRVTLRCSPRSGDLSVYWYQQSLDQGLQFLIQYYNGEERAKGNILERFSAQQFPDLHSELNLSSLELGDSALYFCASSVGQGAWYEQFFGPGTRLTVL.

This chain connects TRBV2 to TRBJ2-7, with 12 bases that match TRBD2. The CDR3 loop spans 16 amino acids. V shed 6 bases, J shed 12 bases, and the junction held 18 bases outside the gene matches. The germline V gene encodes CDR1 SNHLY and CDR2 FYNNEI. The CDR3 is CASSPPAGLAGPGRYF. The DNA for the CDR3 is TGTGCCAGCAGCCCCCCAGCGGGACTAGCGGGTCCCGGTAGGTACTTC. Using reference TRBV2 and TRBJ2-7 for the parts outside the CDR3, the full variable domain is EPEVTQTPSHQVTQMGQEVILRCVPISNHLYFYWYRQILGQKVEFLVSFYNNEISEKSEIFDDQFSVERPDGSNFTLKIRSTKLEDSAMYFCASSPPAGLAGPGRYFGPGTRLTVT.

J is TRBJ2-5 and V is TRBV19; TRBD1 is a possible D gene (5 bases). From germline, CDR1 is LNHDA and CDR2 SQIVND (reference sequence). The CDR3 runs 13 residues. Trimming removed 5 bases at V and 3 bases at J, with 10 bases between. The CDR3, as DNA: TGTGCCAGTAGTTCAGGGTGGGAAGAGACCCAGTACTTC. Residues: CASSSGWEETQYF.

The V gene is TRBV19, the J gene TRBJ1-2; no clear D. The CDR3 runs 13 residues. CDR1 and CDR2 from the germline V gene are LNHDA and SQIVND (reference sequence). The V end was cut by 7 bases, the J end by 0 bases, with 9 bases between. This chain's CDR3 is CASIRGPNYGYTF. The CDR3 nucleotides read TGTGCCAGTATCCGAGGCCCTAACTATGGCTACACCTTC.

V and J are TRBV3-1 (or the pseudogene TRBV3-2) and TRBJ2-5, with a weak D call TRBD1 (5 bases). Trimming shortened V by 1 base and J by 1 base, and 10 bases separated the two germline ends. Germline CDR1 is LGHDT and CDR2 is YNNKEL (reference sequence). The length of the CDR3 is 15 residues. DNA of the CDR3: TGTGCCAGCAGCCAAGCAACAGGCGTCCAAGAGACCCAGTACTTC. It is translated as CASSQATGVQETQYF.